A selection of T cell receptor beta chains follows, all from one sample in a study of blood T cell repertoires in COVID-19. The method was immunoSEQ multiplex PCR; TCRdb's version includes in-frame clones alone and lacks a portion of them. The sample records about 160,000 clones, more than 75% being singletons. Sequencing input: PBMCs or T cells enriched from blood (not recorded which). The receptor set was obtained from a woman in her 50s who had recovered from COVID-19. CDR3s include the opening cysteine and the closing phenylalanine or tryptophan. The D gene is left open where the match is weak. The size entry is marked missing in some rows and otherwise reads once, few, many or a size class.

>TRBD2|-|TRBJ2-3|TRBV5-1
TGCGCCAGCAGCTTGGTAGCGGGGGGCCTCACAGATACGCAGTATTTT
CASSLVAGGLTDTQYF
>TRBD1|few|TRBJ2-7|TRBV27
TGTGCCAGCAGCCGACAGGGAAAAGTTTTCGAGCAGTACTTC
CASSRQGKVFEQYF
>-|-|TRBJ2-3|TRBV9
TGTGCCAGCAGCGTAGTATCGAGTACAGGTGTCTACGGTACGCAGTATTTT
CASSVVSSTGVYGTQYF
>-|few|TRBJ2-3|TRBV2
TGTGCCATCCCATCCGCTGGAACTCCGGGACTCATTTCCACAGATACGCAGTATTTT
CAIPSAGTPGLISTDTQYF
>-|-|TRBJ1-5|TRBV4-3
TGCGCCAGCAGCCAAGGCCGGGTGGGTCAGCCCCAGCATTTT
CASSQGRVGQPQHF
>TRBD1|-|TRBJ1-2|TRBV6-5
TGTGCCAGCATCAGGACAGGTGGGAGGAGTGGCTACACCTTC
CASIRTGGRSGYTF
>-|-|TRBJ2-5|TRBV19
TGTGCCAGTGGGCGCGGGGAGGAGACCCAGTACTTC
CASGRGEETQYF
>TRBD1|-|TRBJ2-7|TRBV5-1
TGCGCCAGCAGCTCACAGGGGGCAACGGGGGAGCAGTACTTC
CASSSQGATGEQYF
>TRBD1|-|TRBJ1-1|TRBV5-8
TGTGCCAGCAGCTTTCAGGGGGGTGGTGGATGGACTGAAGCTTTCTTT
CASSFQGGGGWTEAFF
>-|-|TRBJ2-6|TRBV19
TGTGCCAGTAGCCTCGACAGCTCTGGGGCCAACGTCCTGACTTTC
CASSLDSSGANVLTF
>-|-|TRBJ1-3|TRBV5-4
TGTGCCAGCAGCTTGGGACCGACTCTGGCAAACACCATATATTTT
CASSLGPTLANTIYF
>TRBD1|-|TRBJ2-3|TRBV11-3
TGTGCCAGCAGCATACAGGGGACAGATACGCAGTATTTT
CASSIQGTDTQYF
>-|-|TRBJ2-7|TRBV18
TGTGCCAGCTCACCACGGGACATCTACGAGCAGTACTTC
CASSPRDIYEQYF
>-|-|TRBJ2-3|TRBV6-4
TGTGCCAGCAGTGGAGGGGGGGCCGGAGATACGCAGTATTTT
CASSGGGAGDTQYF
>TRBD2|-|TRBJ2-2|TRBV19
TGTGCCAGTAGAACAGCTAGCGGGGGGGCGAACACCGGGGAGCTGTTTTTT
CASRTASGGANTGELFF
>TRBD1|-|TRBJ2-7|TRBV5-1
TGCGCCAGCAGCTTGGCGCCTGGTAGACAGGGTATGACCTACGAGCAGTACTTC
CASSLAPGRQGMTYEQYF
>-|-|TRBJ2-2|TRBV7-3
TGTGCCAGCAGCTCGGACGGCGGGACCGGGGAGCTGTTTTTT
CASSSDGGTGELFF
>TRBD2|-|TRBJ2-3|TRBV20-1
TGCAGTGCTAGTTCTCTAGCGGGGGGGCACACAGATACGCAGTATTTT
CSASSLAGGHTDTQYF
>-|few|TRBJ2-2|TRBV11-2
TGTGCCAGCAGCCCTAGAGGCGGGGGCTGGGACGGGGAGCTGTTTTTT
CASSPRGGGWDGELFF
>TRBD1|-|TRBJ1-2|TRBV7-2
TGTGCCAGCAGCTTTGGGACAGGGGGCTTAGCTAACTATGGCTACACCTTC
CASSFGTGGLANYGYTF
>-|few|TRBJ2-1|TRBV6-5
TGTGCCAGCAGTTGGCACAATGAGCAGTTCTTC
CASSWHNEQFF
>TRBD1|-|TRBJ1-5|TRBV10-1
TGCGCCAGCAGTGAGTCCCCTACTGACAGGGTAGTGCAGCCCCAGCATTTT
CASSESPTDRVVQPQHF
>-|-|TRBJ2-5|TRBV6-2/TRBV6-3
TGTGCCAGCAGTCGAAGTACTCCCGAGACCCAGTACTTC
CASSRSTPETQYF
>-|-|TRBJ1-2|TRBV7-2
TGTGCCAGCAGCTTCGAGGGAGGGCTGAGGGGCTACACCTTC
CASSFEGGLRGYTF
>TRBD1|-|TRBJ1-1|TRBV19
TGTGCCAGTAAAAGGGGGCGCATGAACACTGAAGCTTTCTTT
CASKRGRMNTEAFF
>TRBD1|-|TRBJ2-2|TRBV11-3
TGTGCCAGCAGCCCCAGGGGGCGTAACACCGGGGAGCTGTTTTTT
CASSPRGRNTGELFF
>-|once|TRBJ1-6|TRBV21-1
TGTGCCAGCAGCAGACAGGGCGTTGATAATTCACCCCTCCACTTT
CASSRQGVDNSPLHF
>-|-|TRBJ1-1|TRBV5-6
TGTGCCAGCAGCTTCCTTCAGGCCTCCACCGCCGAAGCTTTCTTT
CASSFLQASTAEAFF
>-|-|TRBJ2-3|TRBV4-3
TGCGCCAGCAGCCAGGGGGGGCTAGGCAGAGATACGCAGTATTTT
CASSQGGLGRDTQYF
>-|once|TRBJ2-1|TRBV5-4
TGTGCCAGCAGCTTGGGGGGACTCAGCTCCTACAATGAGCAGTTCTTC
CASSLGGLSSYNEQFF
>TRBD1|-|TRBJ1-5|TRBV4-3
TGCGCCAGCAGCCAAGACAGGGGGCATCAGCCCCAGCATTTT
CASSQDRGHQPQHF
>-|-|TRBJ1-3|TRBV11-2
TGTGCCAGCAGCTTAGACACACAGAGCTCTGGAAACACCATATATTTT
CASSLDTQSSGNTIYF
>-|few|TRBJ1-6|TRBV6-5
TGTGCCAGCAGTTACTCGACAGAGAATTCACCCCTCCACTTT
CASSYSTENSPLHF
>TRBD1|once|TRBJ2-7|TRBV12-3/TRBV12-4
TGTGCCAGCAGTGGCAGGGGGAGAGACGAGCAGTACTTC
CASSGRGRDEQYF
>-|-|TRBJ1-6|TRBV5-4
TGTGCCAGCAGCTTCGGGGATTCACCCCTCCACTTT
CASSFGDSPLHF
>TRBD1|-|TRBJ1-6|TRBV7-2
TGTGCCAGCAGCCCCAACAGGGGGAATTCACCCCTCCACTTT
CASSPNRGNSPLHF
>TRBD1|-|TRBJ1-1|TRBV5-1
TGCGCCAGCAGCTTGGACCCGGCAGGGGGAAACACTGAAGCTTTCTTT
CASSLDPAGGNTEAFF
>TRBD2|-|TRBJ2-2|TRBV19
TGTGCCAGTTCAGGACTAGCGGCGAACACCGGGGAGCTGTTTTTT
CASSGLAANTGELFF
>-|-|TRBJ2-5|TRBV3-1/TRBV3-2
TGTGCCAGCAGCCAAGCGCGACCGACGGGAGAGACCCAGTACTTC
CASSQARPTGETQYF
>TRBD2|-|TRBJ2-7|TRBV19
TGTGCCAGCGCGGGACTAGCGGGACTAAGGCCCTACGAGCAGTACTTC
CASAGLAGLRPYEQYF
>TRBD1|-|TRBJ2-2|TRBV9
TGTGCCAGCAGCGTAATGGGGACAGGGGTCACCGGGGAGCTGTTTTTT
CASSVMGTGVTGELFF
>TRBD1|-|TRBJ1-1|TRBV5-6
TGTGCCAGCAGCCCGACAGGGTATAGCACTGAAGCTTTCTTT
CASSPTGYSTEAFF
>-|-|TRBJ1-1|TRBV5-1
TGCGCCAGCAGCTCCGGAACAGGGATCGACACTGAAGCTTTCTTT
CASSSGTGIDTEAFF
>TRBD1|-|TRBJ2-5|TRBV7-6
TGTGCCAGCAGCTTAACAACAGGGGTGGAGACCCAGTACTTC
CASSLTTGVETQYF
>TRBD2|-|TRBJ2-7|TRBV7-9
TGTGCCAGCAGCTCGCCGGGACTAGCGGGGGGCGAGCAGTACTTC
CASSSPGLAGGEQYF
>TRBD1|-|TRBJ1-2|TRBV5-1
TGCGCCAGCCGACTCGGGACAGGGGGGCATAACTATGGCTACACCTTC
CASRLGTGGHNYGYTF